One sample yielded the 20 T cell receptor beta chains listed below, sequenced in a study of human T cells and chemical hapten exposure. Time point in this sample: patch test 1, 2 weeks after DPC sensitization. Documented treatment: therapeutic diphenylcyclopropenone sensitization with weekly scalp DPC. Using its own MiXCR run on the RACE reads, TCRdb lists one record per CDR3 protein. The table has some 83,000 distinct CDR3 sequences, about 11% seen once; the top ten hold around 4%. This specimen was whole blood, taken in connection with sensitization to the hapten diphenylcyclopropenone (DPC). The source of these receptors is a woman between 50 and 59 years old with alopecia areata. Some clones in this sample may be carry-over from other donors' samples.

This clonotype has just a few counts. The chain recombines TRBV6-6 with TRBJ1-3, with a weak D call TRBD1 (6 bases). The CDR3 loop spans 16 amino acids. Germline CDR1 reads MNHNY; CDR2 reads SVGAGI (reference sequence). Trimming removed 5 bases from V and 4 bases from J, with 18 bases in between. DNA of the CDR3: TGTGCCAGCAGTACCATCCAACAGGGTGTAGGAAACACCATATATTTT. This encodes CASSTIQQGVGNTIYF.

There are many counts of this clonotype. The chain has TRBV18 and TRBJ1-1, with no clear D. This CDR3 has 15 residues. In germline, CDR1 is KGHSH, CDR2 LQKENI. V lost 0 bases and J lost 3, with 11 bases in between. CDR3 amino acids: CASSPPSGWDTEAFF. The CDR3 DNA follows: TGTGCCAGCTCACCACCGAGCGGTTGGGACACTGAAGCTTTCTTT.

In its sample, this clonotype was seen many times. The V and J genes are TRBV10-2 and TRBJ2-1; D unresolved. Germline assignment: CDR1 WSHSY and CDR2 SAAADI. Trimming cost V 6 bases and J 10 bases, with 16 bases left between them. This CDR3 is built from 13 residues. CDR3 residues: CASSPSPLIEQFF. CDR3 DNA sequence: TGCGCCAGCAGCCCCTCCCCCCTCATAGAGCAGTTCTTC.

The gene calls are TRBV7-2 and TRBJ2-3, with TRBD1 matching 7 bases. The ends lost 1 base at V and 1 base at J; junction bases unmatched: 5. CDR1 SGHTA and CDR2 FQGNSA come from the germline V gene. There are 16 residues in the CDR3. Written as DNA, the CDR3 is TGTGCCAGCAGCTTAGTGGGGACAGCTCGCACAGATACGCAGTATTTT. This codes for CASSLVGTARTDTQYF.

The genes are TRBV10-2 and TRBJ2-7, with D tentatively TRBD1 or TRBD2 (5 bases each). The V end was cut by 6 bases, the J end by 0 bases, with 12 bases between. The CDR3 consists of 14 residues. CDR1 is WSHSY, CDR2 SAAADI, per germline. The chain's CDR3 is CASSTLGTSYEQYF. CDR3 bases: TGCGCCAGCAGCACCTTAGGGACCTCCTACGAGCAGTACTTC.

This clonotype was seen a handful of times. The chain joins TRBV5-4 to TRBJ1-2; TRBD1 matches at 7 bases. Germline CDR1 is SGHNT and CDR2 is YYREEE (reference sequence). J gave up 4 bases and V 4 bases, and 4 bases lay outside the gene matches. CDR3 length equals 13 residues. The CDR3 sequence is CASSVGQAYGYTF. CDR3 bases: TGTGCCAGCAGCGTCGGACAGGCCTATGGCTACACCTTC.

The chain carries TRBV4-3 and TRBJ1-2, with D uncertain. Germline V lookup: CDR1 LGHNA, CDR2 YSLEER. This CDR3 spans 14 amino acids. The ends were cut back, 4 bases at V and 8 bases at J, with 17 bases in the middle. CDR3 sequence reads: CASSREWQAPGYTF. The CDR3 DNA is TGCGCCAGCAGCCGAGAGTGGCAGGCGCCCGGCTACACCTTC.

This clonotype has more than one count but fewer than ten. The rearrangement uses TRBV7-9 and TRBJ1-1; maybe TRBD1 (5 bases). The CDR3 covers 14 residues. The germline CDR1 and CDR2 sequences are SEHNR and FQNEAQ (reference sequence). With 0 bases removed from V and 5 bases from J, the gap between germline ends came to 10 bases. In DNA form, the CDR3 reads TGTGCCAGCAGCTTAGCGGGGGGGAGTACTGAAGCTTTCTTT. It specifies CASSLAGGSTEAFF.

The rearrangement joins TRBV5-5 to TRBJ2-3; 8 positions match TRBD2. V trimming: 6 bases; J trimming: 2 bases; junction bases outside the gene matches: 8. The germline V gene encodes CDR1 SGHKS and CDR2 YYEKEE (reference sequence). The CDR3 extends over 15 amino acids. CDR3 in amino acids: CASTLLAAITDTQYF. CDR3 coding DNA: TGTGCCAGCACCTTACTAGCGGCCATCACAGATACGCAGTATTTT.

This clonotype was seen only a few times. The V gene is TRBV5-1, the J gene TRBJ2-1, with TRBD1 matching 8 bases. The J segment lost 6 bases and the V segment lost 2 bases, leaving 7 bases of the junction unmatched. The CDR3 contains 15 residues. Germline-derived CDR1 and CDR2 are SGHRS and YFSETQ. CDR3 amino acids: CASSFPDRVRNEQFF. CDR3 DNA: TGCGCCAGCAGCTTCCCGGACAGGGTTCGCAATGAGCAGTTCTTC.

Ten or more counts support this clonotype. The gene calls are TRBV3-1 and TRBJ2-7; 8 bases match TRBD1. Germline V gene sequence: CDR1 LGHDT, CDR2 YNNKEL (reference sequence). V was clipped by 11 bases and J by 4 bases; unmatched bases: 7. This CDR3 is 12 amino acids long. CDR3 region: CAAGRGPYEQYF. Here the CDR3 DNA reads TGTGCCGCCGGCAGGGGGCCGTACGAGCAGTACTTC.

The CDR3 sequence is CASSPGTVLQETQYF. As DNA, the CDR3 is TGCGCCAGCTCCCCAGGGACAGTTCTCCAAGAGACCCAGTACTTC. V is TRBV5-1 and J is TRBJ2-5, with TRBD1 matching 7 bases. CDR1 is SGHRS and CDR2 is YFSETQ in the germline V gene. The CDR3 runs to 15 residues. With V trimmed by 7 bases and J by 1 base, 10 bases remained unmatched.

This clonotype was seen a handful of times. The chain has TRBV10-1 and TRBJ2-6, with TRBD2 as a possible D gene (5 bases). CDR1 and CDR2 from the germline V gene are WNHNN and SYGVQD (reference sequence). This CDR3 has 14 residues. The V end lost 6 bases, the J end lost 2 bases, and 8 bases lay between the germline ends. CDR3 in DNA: TGCGCCAGCAGCGAGGGTGCTGGGGCCAACGTCCTGACTTTC. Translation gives CASSEGAGANVLTF.

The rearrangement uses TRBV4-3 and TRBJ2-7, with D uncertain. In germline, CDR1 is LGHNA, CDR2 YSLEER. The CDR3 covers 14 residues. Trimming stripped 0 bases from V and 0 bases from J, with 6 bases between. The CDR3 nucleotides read TGCGCCAGCAGCCAAGATCCCGGCTCCTACGAGCAGTACTTC. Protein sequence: CASSQDPGSYEQYF.

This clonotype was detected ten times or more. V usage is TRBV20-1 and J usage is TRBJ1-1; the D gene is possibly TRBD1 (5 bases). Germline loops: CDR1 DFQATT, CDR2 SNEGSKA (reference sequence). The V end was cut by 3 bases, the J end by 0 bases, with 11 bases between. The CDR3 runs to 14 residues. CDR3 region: CSARPGGVNTEAFF. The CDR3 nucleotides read TGCAGTGCTAGGCCGGGAGGGGTGAACACTGAAGCTTTCTTT.

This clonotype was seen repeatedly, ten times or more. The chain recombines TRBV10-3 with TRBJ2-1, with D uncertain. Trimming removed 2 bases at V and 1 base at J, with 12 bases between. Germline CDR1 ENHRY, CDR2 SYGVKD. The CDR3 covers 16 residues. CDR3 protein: CAISEADLTSYNEQFF. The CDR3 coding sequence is TGTGCCATCAGTGAGGCGGACCTTACGTCCTACAATGAGCAGTTCTTC.

The CDR3 is CASSRGAGKAKNIQYF. The CDR3 DNA is TGCGCCAGCAGCCGAGGGGCGGGAAAGGCCAAAAACATTCAGTACTTC. The chain has TRBV4-3 and TRBJ2-4; D perhaps matches TRBD2 (6 bases). This CDR3 comprises 16 residues. CDR1 and CDR2 (germline): LGHNA, YSLEER. Trimming took off 4 bases at V and 1 base at J, with 14 bases between the two ends.

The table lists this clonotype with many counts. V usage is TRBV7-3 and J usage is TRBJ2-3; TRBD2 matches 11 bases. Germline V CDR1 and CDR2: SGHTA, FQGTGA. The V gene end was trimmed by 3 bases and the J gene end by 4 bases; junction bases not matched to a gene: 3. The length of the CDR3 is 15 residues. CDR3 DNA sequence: TGTGCCAGCAGCTTGACGGGACTAGCGGCAGATACGCAGTATTTT. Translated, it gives CASSLTGLAADTQYF. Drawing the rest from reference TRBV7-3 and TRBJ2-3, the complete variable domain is GAGVSQTPSNKVTEKGKYVELRCDPISGHTALYWYRQSLGQGPEFLIYFQGTGAADDSGLPNDRFFAVRPEGSVSTLKIQRTERGDSAVYLCASSLTGLAADTQYFGPGTRLTVL.

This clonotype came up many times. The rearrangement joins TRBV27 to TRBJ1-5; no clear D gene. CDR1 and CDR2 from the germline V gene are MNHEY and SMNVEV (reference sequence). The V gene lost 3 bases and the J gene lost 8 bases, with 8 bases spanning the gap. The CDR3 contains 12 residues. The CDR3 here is CASSFTGEPQHF. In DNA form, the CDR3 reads TGTGCCAGCAGTTTTACCGGGGAGCCCCAGCATTTT.

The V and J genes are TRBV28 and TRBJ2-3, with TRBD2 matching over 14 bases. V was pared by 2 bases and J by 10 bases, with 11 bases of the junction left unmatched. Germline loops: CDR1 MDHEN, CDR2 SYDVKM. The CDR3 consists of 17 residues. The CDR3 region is CASSLATSGGAVWAQYF. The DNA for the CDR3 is TGTGCCAGCAGTTTAGCGACTAGCGGGGGGGCCGTCTGGGCGCAGTATTTT.